These 25 T cell receptor beta chains originate from one sample sequenced in a study of radiotherapy plus CTLA-4 blockade in lung cancer. The protocol was immunoSEQ multiplex PCR, while the TCRdb copy is restricted to in-frame clones and leaves out a portion. The table lists about 80,000 clones, about four fifths of them singletons. Specimen: peripheral blood, collected from a patient treated with radiotherapy plus ipilimumab. Receptor source: a human donor with non-small cell lung cancer whose response to radiotherapy plus ipilimumab could not be evaluated. Some clones in this sample may be carry-over from other donors' samples.

The V call is TRBV7-2, the J call TRBJ2-3; 15 nucleotides align to TRBD2. Germline V gene data show CDR1 as SGHTA and CDR2 as FQGNSA. J lost 0 bases, V lost 5 bases, and 6 bases had no gene match. The CDR3 has 18 amino acids. CDR3 in DNA: TGTGCCAGCAGCCCTAGGACTAGCGGGGGGGCTAGCACAGATACGCAGTATTTT. Its translation: CASSPRTSGGASTDTQYF.

This chain uses TRBV6-5 with TRBJ2-7, with D perhaps matching TRBD1 (7 bases). With 2 bases removed from V and 7 bases from J, the gap between germline ends came to 18 bases. CDR1 is MNHEY, CDR2 SVGAGI, per germline. CDR3 size: 15 residues. The CDR3 region has the DNA TGTGCCAGCAGTTACGGAGGGACAGTAGGGTTAGAGCAGTACTTC. This codes for CASSYGGTVGLEQYF.

CDR3: CASSYHPGVEQYF. CDR3 DNA sequence: TGTGCCAGCAGCTACCATCCGGGGGTCGAGCAGTACTTC. The V gene is TRBV7-9, the J gene TRBJ2-7, with D maybe TRBD2 (6 bases). The CDR3 covers 13 residues. Trimming took 4 bases from V and 6 from J, leaving 13 bases between them. CDR1 SEHNR and CDR2 FQNEAQ come from the germline V gene (reference sequence).

This chain uses TRBV4-3 with TRBJ2-1; 9 nucleotides agree with TRBD2. The trim removed 0 bases at V and 0 bases at J, leaving 9 bases unmatched. From germline, CDR1 is LGHNA and CDR2 YSLEER. This CDR3 has 19 amino acids. The CDR3 region has the DNA TGCGCCAGCAGCCAAGAGCGCGGGGGGGGACGGAGCTCCTACAATGAGCAGTTCTTC. Its protein product is CASSQERGGGRSSYNEQFF.

V usage is TRBV7-2 and J usage is TRBJ2-7; TRBD1 aligns across 9 bases. CDR1 and CDR2 from the germline V gene are SGHTA and FQGNSA. CDR3 length: 15 residues. Germline trimming cut 5 bases from V and 5 bases from J; bases unmatched to any gene: 10. CDR3 loop: CASSPSGTGSHEQYF. The CDR3 nucleotides read TGTGCCAGCAGCCCATCCGGGACAGGGAGCCACGAGCAGTACTTC.

This clone was recorded a few times. The CDR3 DNA reads as TGTGCCAGCCGACGGGGTTCGGCCAAAAACATTCAGTACTTC. Its protein is CASRRGSAKNIQYF. The V gene is TRBV27, the J gene TRBJ2-4, with D perhaps TRBD2 (5 bases). Germline CDR1 MNHEY, CDR2 SMNVEV (reference sequence). The CDR3 is 14 amino acids. V gave up 8 bases and J gave up 1 base, with 12 bases separating them.

The chain joins TRBV6-4 to TRBJ1-1; a possible D gene is TRBD1 (5 bases). CDR1 and CDR2 (germline): MRHNA, SNTAGT. This CDR3 region has 14 residues. Trimming cost V 2 bases and J 6 bases, with 13 bases left between them. The CDR3 bases are TGTGCCAGCAGTGACCCAGGGTCAGGAGCTGAAGCTTTCTTT. This gives the protein CASSDPGSGAEAFF.

The chain recombines TRBV18 with TRBJ2-7, with 9 bases aligning to TRBD1. Germline V gene sequence: CDR1 KGHSH, CDR2 LQKENI. J gave up 5 bases and V 3 bases, and 11 bases lay outside the gene matches. The CDR3 consists of 16 residues. CDR3 region: CASSPFVEDRGNEQYF. CDR3 nucleotide sequence: TGTGCCAGCTCACCCTTCGTGGAGGACAGGGGAAACGAGCAGTACTTC.

This chain uses TRBV10-2 with TRBJ2-1; TRBD2 aligns across 12 bases. Germline V gene lookup returns CDR1 WSHSY and CDR2 SAAADI. The CDR3 is made up of 15 amino acids. Germline trimming cut 4 bases from V and 2 bases from J; bases unmatched to any gene: 0. CDR3 nucleotide sequence: TGCGCCAGCAGTGGACTAGCGGGAGCCTACAATGAGCAGTTCTTC. This encodes CASSGLAGAYNEQFF.

The V call is TRBV11-3, the J call TRBJ2-1; TRBD2 matches at 10 bases. After removal of 5 bases from V and 6 bases from J, the junction contained 7 bases not matched to a gene. The CDR3 contains 15 residues. The germline gives CDR1 SGHNT, CDR2 YENEEA. The CDR3: CASSPTSGVRNEQFF. CDR3 coding DNA: TGTGCCAGCAGCCCAACTAGCGGGGTTCGCAATGAGCAGTTCTTC.

The chain combines TRBV29-1 with TRBJ2-7; TRBD2 aligns across 8 bases. V gave up 0 bases and J gave up 3 bases; unmatched junction bases: 16. This CDR3 is built from 18 residues. Germline V gives CDR1 SQVTM, CDR2 ANQGSEA. The CDR3 sequence is CSVEDRGGRAVGDYEQYF. CDR3 DNA sequence: TGCAGCGTTGAAGACCGCGGGGGGCGCGCGGTTGGGGACTACGAGCAGTACTTC.

The genes are TRBV11-2 and TRBJ2-5; 10 bases match TRBD2. CDR1 and CDR2 from the germline V gene are SGHAT and FQNNGV. There are 14 residues in the CDR3. J gave up 4 bases and V 4 bases, and 3 bases lay outside the gene matches. CDR3 sequence: CASSSGLAIETQYF. The CDR3 nucleotides are TGTGCCAGCAGCTCGGGACTAGCGATAGAGACCCAGTACTTC.

This clone came up once. The chain joins TRBV4-2 to TRBJ2-7; the match to TRBD1 covers 9 bases. Germline values: CDR1 LGHNA, CDR2 YNFKEQ. The ends lost 3 bases at V and 4 bases at J; junction bases unmatched: 7. The CDR3 is 15 amino acids. CDR3 sequence: CASSHPDRGKYEQYF. The CDR3 DNA reads TGTGCCAGCAGCCACCCAGACAGGGGGAAATACGAGCAGTACTTC.

The gene calls are TRBV30 and TRBJ2-7, with D possibly being TRBD2 (7 bases). Per germline, CDR1 GTSNPN and CDR2 SVGIG (reference sequence). V lost 2 bases and J lost 7, with 15 bases in between. CDR3 length equals 13 residues. The CDR3 DNA reads as TGTGCCTGGAGTCCGGGGGAGGGGGAAGAGCAGTACTTC. Its translation: CAWSPGEGEEQYF.

This clone turned up a few times. V is TRBV7-2 and J is TRBJ2-7; D uncertain. In germline, CDR1 is SGHTA, CDR2 FQGNSA. The length of the CDR3 is 14 residues. V lost 1 base and J lost 3, with 10 bases in between. The CDR3 DNA reads as TGTGCCAGCAGCTTAGATGTCAGATACTACGAGCAGTACTTC. It yields the protein CASSLDVRYYEQYF.

V is TRBV6-5 and J is TRBJ1-5; 7 nucleotides agree with TRBD1. The CDR3 runs to 15 residues. The ends lost 5 bases at V and 0 bases at J; junction bases unmatched: 4. CDR1 and CDR2 (germline): MNHEY, SVGAGI. This chain's CDR3 is CASSTGAFSNQPQHF. In DNA form, the CDR3 reads TGTGCCAGCAGTACAGGGGCGTTTAGCAATCAGCCCCAGCATTTT.

The chain combines TRBV11-2 with TRBJ2-7; 8 nucleotides line up with TRBD2. Germline CDR1 is SGHAT and CDR2 is FQNNGV. This CDR3 spans 16 amino acids. The V gene end was trimmed by 3 bases and the J gene end by 3 bases; junction bases not matched to a gene: 10. The CDR3 loop reads CASSLGRGGSDYEQYF. CDR3 bases: TGTGCCAGCAGCTTGGGTCGGGGGGGGAGTGACTACGAGCAGTACTTC.

The V and J genes are TRBV7-2 and TRBJ1-1, with 7 bases identical to TRBD1. Germline-derived CDR1 and CDR2 are SGHTA and FQGNSA. This CDR3 has 15 residues. V lost 1 base and J lost 1; bases outside the gene matches: 3. CDR3: CASSLEWTGNTEAFF. The DNA of the CDR3 is TGTGCCAGCAGCTTAGAATGGACAGGGAACACTGAAGCTTTCTTT.

This clone was seen once. The chain couples TRBV7-9 to TRBJ1-4, with 9 bases lining up with TRBD1. The CDR3 consists of 15 residues. Per the germline V gene, CDR1 is SEHNR and CDR2 is FQNEAQ (reference sequence). Trimming at V came to 5 bases and at J to 8 bases, leaving 9 bases not matched to a gene. Written as DNA, the CDR3 is TGTGCCAGCAGCCCGACACAGGGGGCAAGGGAAAAACTGTTTTTT. It translates to CASSPTQGAREKLFF.

The rearrangement uses TRBV5-1 and TRBJ1-5; 11 bases agree with TRBD1. The V segment lost 0 bases and the J segment 7 bases; nucleotides outside the gene matches: 12. This CDR3 is built from 18 residues. Germline V lookup: CDR1 SGHRS, CDR2 YFSETQ. In DNA, the CDR3 is TGCGCCAGCAGCTTGGTCCCTCGGGGACAGGGGGTTTTACAGCCCCAGCATTTT. This encodes CASSLVPRGQGVLQPQHF.

The chain has TRBV2 and TRBJ1-3, with 9 bases that match TRBD1. V was pared by 7 bases and J by 2 bases, with 3 bases of the junction left unmatched. In germline, CDR1 is SNHLY, CDR2 FYNNEI. The length of the CDR3 is 14 residues. CDR3 bases: TGTGCCAGCAAGGGACAGGGCGCTGGAAACACCATATATTTT. Protein sequence: CASKGQGAGNTIYF.

The chain uses TRBV4-3 and TRBJ2-1; D remains unclear. The V end was cut by 0 bases, the J end by 4 bases, with 13 bases between. Germline V gene sequence: CDR1 LGHNA, CDR2 YSLEER. This CDR3 region has 16 residues. The DNA of the CDR3 is TGCGCCAGCAGCCAAGATCTCTCATCCCTATACAATGAGCAGTTCTTC. It codes for CASSQDLSSLYNEQFF.

This chain uses TRBV7-2 with TRBJ2-7; maybe TRBD1 (5 bases). The CDR3 spans 13 residues. The germline V gene has CDR1 SGHTA and CDR2 FQGNSA. Trimming stripped 8 bases from V and 4 bases from J, with 15 bases between. The chain's CDR3 is CASLGHPKYEQYF. CDR3 sequence (DNA): TGTGCCAGCTTAGGACATCCAAAATACGAGCAGTACTTC.

The V gene is TRBV7-9, the J gene TRBJ2-4; D possibly corresponds to TRBD1 (6 bases). V gave up 5 bases and J gave up 9 bases, with 26 bases separating them. The CDR3 is made up of 17 amino acids. Germline CDR1 SEHNR, CDR2 FQNEAQ (reference sequence). CDR3 DNA: TGTGCCAGCAGCCAGTCGACAGGATCCATCCCCACGGCCATTCAGTACTTC. Amino acid sequence: CASSQSTGSIPTAIQYF.

The V call is TRBV11-3, the J call TRBJ1-1; the D is unclear. The CDR3 consists of 15 residues. V lost 2 bases, J lost 5 bases, and 15 bases lay in between. Germline V gene lookup returns CDR1 SGHNT and CDR2 YENEEA. As DNA, the CDR3 is TGTGCCAGCAGCTTAACTAAGAGTATCGGGACTGAAGCTTTCTTT. This translates into CASSLTKSIGTEAFF. The variable domain in full, completed from reference TRBV11-3 and TRBJ1-1, reads EAGVVQSPRYKIIEKKQPVAFWCNPISGHNTLYWYLQNLGQGPELLIRYENEEAVDDSQLPKDRFSAERLKGVDSTLKIQPAELGDSAVYLCASSLTKSIGTEAFFGQGTRLTVV.